The entry that follows covers one T cell receptor (beta chain) sequence. As yet, its antigen is unknown. The CDR3 totals 16 residues. Germline V gene data show CDR1 as MDHEN and CDR2 as SYDVKM. Deletions cut 2 bases from V and 2 bases from J, with 13 bases between. The data were produced by immunoSEQ multiplex PCR, yet TCRdb's version contains in-frame clones alone and is incomplete. The table records 400,000 or so clones, about 97% of them present only once. The study drew its donors from healthy HIV-negative adults without recent acute infections or vaccinations. This specimen belongs to a study of shared clonotypes between healthy human individuals. Broader study findings: Relative to clonotypes present in all four donors, those not shared had lower generation probabilities.

This chain uses TRBV28 with TRBJ1-5, with no clear D. The clonotype originates from a man aged 30 to 39 in good health. The sequencing input was memory CD8+ T cells sorted from blood. The subset here: CD45RO+ cells pooled with CCR7-negative TemRA cells. CDR3 loop: CASSLIGLRGNQPQHF. The DNA of the CDR3 is TGTGCCAGCAGTTTAATTGGGTTGCGGGGCAATCAGCCCCAGCATTTT.